The 28 T cell receptor beta chains below all came from one sample that was sequenced in a study of T cell responses to AZD1222 COVID-19 vaccine. Libraries were prepared by immunoSEQ multiplex PCR; TCRdb keeps only in-frame clonotypes and omits some of them. The repertoire holds 100,000 or so clones, with around 84% as singletons. The specimen comprised peripheral blood, sampled on day 0 of AZD1222 vaccination. Receptors were obtained from an adult in good health.

V is TRBV7-9 and J is TRBJ1-1; D might be TRBD1 (5 bases). V was trimmed by 5 bases and J by 6 bases, leaving 25 bases between them. The CDR3 runs 17 residues. The germline gives CDR1 SEHNR, CDR2 FQNEAQ (reference sequence). CDR3 protein: CASSAGVRVGEYAEAFF. The CDR3 bases are TGTGCCAGCAGCGCCGGTGTCAGGGTCGGGGAATACGCTGAAGCTTTCTTT. Looking up the rest from reference TRBV7-9 and TRBJ1-1 gives the full variable domain: DTGVSQNPRHKITKRGQNVTFRCDPISEHNRLYWYRQTLGQGPEFLTYFQNEAQLEKSRLLSDRFSAERPKGSFSTLEIQRTEQGDSAMYLCASSAGVRVGEYAEAFFGQGTRLTVV.

This clone is a singleton in its sample. The CDR3 coding sequence is TGTGCCAGCAGCGAACTAGCGGTCTACTACAATGAGCAGTTCTTC. Protein product: CASSELAVYYNEQFF. The J gene is TRBJ2-1, the V gene TRBV13; 8 bases are a match to TRBD2. CDR3 length: 15 residues. Germline lookup yields CDR1 PRHDT and CDR2 FYEKMQ (reference sequence). V lost 5 bases to trimming and J lost 3 bases; unmatched junction nucleotides: 6.

This chain connects TRBV10-3 to TRBJ1-5; no clear D. Germline CDR1 is ENHRY and CDR2 is SYGVKD. V gave up 0 bases and J gave up 0 bases, with 9 bases separating them. The CDR3 consists of 16 residues. CDR3 sequence: CAISESGSLSNQPQHF. The CDR3 coding sequence is TGTGCCATCAGTGAGTCGGGAAGCCTTAGCAATCAGCCCCAGCATTTT.

The V and J genes are TRBV7-2 and TRBJ1-3; D possibly corresponds to TRBD1 (6 bases). Trimming cost V 5 bases and J 8 bases, with 13 bases left between them. CDR3 length: 13 residues. Germline CDR1 and CDR2: SGHTA and FQGNSA. The CDR3 DNA reads TGTGCCAGCAGCCCGGGCGCAGGGGACACCATATATTTT. It encodes CASSPGAGDTIYF.

This clone was detected only once. The chain couples TRBV6-6 to TRBJ1-1; the match to TRBD1 covers 11 bases. CDR3 size: 16 residues. Germline V lookup: CDR1 MNHNY, CDR2 SVGAGI (reference sequence). V dropped 4 bases and J dropped 0; count of bases not matched to a gene: 4. This CDR3 is CASSSRDRGMNTEAFF. Here the CDR3 DNA reads TGTGCCAGCAGTTCCCGGGACAGGGGGATGAACACTGAAGCTTTCTTT.

The rearrangement joins TRBV19 to TRBJ2-7, with TRBD2 identical over 11 bases. The germline V gene has CDR1 LNHDA and CDR2 SQIVND (reference sequence). The V segment lost 5 bases and the J segment 0 bases; nucleotides outside the gene matches: 6. This CDR3 has 16 residues. The CDR3 nucleotides read TGTGCCAGTAGTTCCACTAGCGGGAGCCACTCCTACGAGCAGTACTTC. Translation: CASSSTSGSHSYEQYF.

This clone has a single count. CDR3 sequence: CARRDPGRGGYTF. The CDR3 DNA follows: TGTGCCAGGCGGGACCCAGGGAGGGGTGGCTACACCTTC. This rearrangement joins TRBV7-2 to TRBJ1-2; D might be TRBD1 (5 bases). This CDR3 has 13 residues. Germline V gene data show CDR1 as SGHTA and CDR2 as FQGNSA. Trimming left V 9 bases short and J 7 bases short, with 18 bases between. The entire variable domain, with the rest obtained from reference TRBV7-2 and TRBJ1-2, is as follows: GAGVSQSPSNKVTEKGKDVELRCDPISGHTALYWYRQSLGQGLEFLIYFQGNSAPDKSGLPSDRFSAERTGGSVSTLTIQRTQQEDSAVYLCARRDPGRGGYTFGSGTRLTVV.

This sequence joins TRBV28 and TRBJ1-5, with 7 bases that match TRBD1. Germline values: CDR1 MDHEN, CDR2 SYDVKM. The CDR3 has 16 residues. Trimming took 1 base from V and 3 from J; bases not matched to a gene: 6. In DNA, the CDR3 is TGTGCCAGCAGTTTATTTGGGACAGCCATCAATCAGCCCCAGCATTTT. As protein: CASSLFGTAINQPQHF.

The V call is TRBV7-2, the J call TRBJ2-3; 13 positions agree with TRBD2. In germline, CDR1 is SGHTA, CDR2 FQGNSA. With V trimmed by 3 bases and J by 1 base, 10 bases remained unmatched. The CDR3 is 19 amino acids. The CDR3 bases are TGTGCCAGCAGCTTGCCCCTTCGACTAGCGGGAGGCCGCACAGATACGCAGTATTTT. Translation: CASSLPLRLAGGRTDTQYF.

The V gene is TRBV7-2, the J gene TRBJ1-4, with TRBD1 matching 8 bases. Germline trimming cut 2 bases from V and 5 bases from J; bases unmatched to any gene: 4. Germline lookup yields CDR1 SGHTA and CDR2 FQGNSA. The CDR3 consists of 15 residues. The CDR3 DNA reads TGTGCCAGCAGCTTACAGTGGACAGGGAATGAAAAACTGTTTTTT. Translated, it gives CASSLQWTGNEKLFF.

The gene calls are TRBV27 and TRBJ1-4; unclear D gene. Germline V gene sequence: CDR1 MNHEY, CDR2 SMNVEV (reference sequence). The CDR3 is 14 residues long. Trimming pared 6 bases from V and 6 bases from J, leaving 14 bases between. The CDR3 nucleotides read TGTGCCAGCAGCCCAGCGGCGGGGTATGAAAAACTGTTTTTT. It specifies CASSPAAGYEKLFF. The variable domain in full, with the rest retrieved from reference TRBV27 and TRBJ1-4, is EAQVTQNPRYLITVTGKKLTVTCSQNMNHEYMSWYRQDPGLGLRQIYYSMNVEVTDKGDVPEGYKVSRKEKRNFPLILESPSPNQTSLYFCASSPAAGYEKLFFGSGTQLSVL.

This clone was recorded a few times. The V call is TRBV2, the J call TRBJ1-1; unclear D gene. CDR3 size: 10 residues. Germline lookup yields CDR1 SNHLY and CDR2 FYNNEI. With 0 bases removed from V and 10 bases from J, the gap between germline ends came to 3 bases. The CDR3 sequence: CASSEATAFF. DNA of the CDR3: TGTGCCAGCAGTGAAGCGACAGCTTTCTTT.

V and J are TRBV10-3 and TRBJ2-2; 12 nucleotides align to TRBD2. Germline V gives CDR1 ENHRY, CDR2 SYGVKD. This CDR3 comprises 15 residues. V dropped 4 bases and J dropped 7; count of bases not matched to a gene: 4. The CDR3 DNA follows: TGTGCCATCAGTGGACTAGCGGGAGCGATCGGGGAGCTGTTTTTT. This codes for CAISGLAGAIGELFF.

This clone appeared a single time. This chain connects TRBV6-6 to TRBJ1-1; 9 positions agree with TRBD1. The CDR3 runs to 13 residues. With 4 bases clipped from V and 7 bases from J, the junction kept 4 bases outside the gene matches. Germline values: CDR1 MNHNY, CDR2 SVGAGI (reference sequence). The chain's CDR3 is CASSLGQGIEAFF. For the CDR3, the DNA is TGTGCCAGCAGTTTGGGACAGGGAATTGAAGCTTTCTTT.

The CDR3 nucleotides read TGTGCCAGCAGCCATTTGACAGGGGGCACAGATACGCAGTATTTT. It codes for CASSHLTGGTDTQYF. This chain connects TRBV3-1 (or the pseudogene TRBV3-2) to TRBJ2-3, with 8 bases matching TRBD1. The CDR3 extends over 15 amino acids. V dropped 3 bases and J dropped 1; count of bases not matched to a gene: 3. CDR1 is LGHDT, CDR2 YNNKEL, per germline (reference sequence).

The chain employs TRBV5-4 and TRBJ1-1; D is uncertain. The length of the CDR3 is 15 residues. The V end lost 0 bases, the J end lost 2 bases, and 11 bases lay between the germline ends. From germline, CDR1 is SGHNT and CDR2 YYREEE (reference sequence). CDR3 sequence (DNA): TGTGCCAGCAGCTTGGGAAGTCACATAAACACTGAAGCTTTCTTT. Protein sequence: CASSLGSHINTEAFF.

The V call is TRBV27, the J call TRBJ1-2; weak D call: TRBD1 (6 bases). Per germline, CDR1 MNHEY and CDR2 SMNVEV (reference sequence). This CDR3 has 15 amino acids. V shed 5 bases and J shed 4 bases, with 17 bases lying between them. The CDR3: CASSLGAGERYGYTF. DNA of the CDR3: TGTGCCAGCAGTCTCGGAGCAGGGGAGCGCTATGGCTACACCTTC.

The rearrangement links TRBV2 to TRBJ1-2, with a weak D call TRBD1 (5 bases). V shed 3 bases and J shed 4 bases, with 12 bases lying between them. The CDR3 is 14 amino acids. Germline CDR1 is SNHLY and CDR2 is FYNNEI. In DNA, the CDR3 is TGTGCCAGCAGTGAGGTCGACAGTCCCTATGGCTACACCTTC. Amino acids: CASSEVDSPYGYTF.

J is TRBJ2-7 and V is TRBV7-8; no clear D gene. The CDR3 has 12 residues. Germline-derived CDR1 and CDR2 are SGHVS and FQNEAQ. V lost 4 bases and J 5 bases, leaving 9 bases between the germline ends. The CDR3 is CASSSTRNEQYF. The CDR3 DNA follows: TGTGCCAGCAGCTCCACCCGAAACGAGCAGTACTTC.

V gene TRBV5-4 combines with J gene TRBJ2-1; 13 bases are shared with TRBD2. Trimming took 3 bases from V and 0 from J; bases not matched to a gene: 6. Germline values: CDR1 SGHNT, CDR2 YYREEE (reference sequence). CDR3 size: 18 residues. The CDR3 coding sequence is TGTGCCAGCAGCTCAGGACTAGCGGGAGCCCTCTCCTACAATGAGCAGTTCTTC. This encodes CASSSGLAGALSYNEQFF.

This chain uses TRBV7-2 with TRBJ2-2, with D unclear. This CDR3 has 12 residues. CDR1 is SGHTA and CDR2 is FQGNSA in the germline V gene. Trimming cost V 2 bases and J 7 bases, with 5 bases left between them. The CDR3 sequence is CASSLPIGELFF. Written as DNA, the CDR3 is TGTGCCAGCAGCTTACCCATCGGGGAGCTGTTTTTT. The full variable domain, with the rest looked up from reference TRBV7-2 and TRBJ2-2, is GAGVSQSPSNKVTEKGKDVELRCDPISGHTALYWYRQSLGQGLEFLIYFQGNSAPDKSGLPSDRFSAERTGGSVSTLTIQRTQQEDSAVYLCASSLPIGELFFGEGSRLTVL.

This sequence joins TRBV4-1 and TRBJ1-5, with 9 positions matching TRBD1. CDR1 is MGHRA, CDR2 YSYEKL, per germline. V gave up 3 bases and J gave up 7 bases; unmatched junction bases: 4. The CDR3 is 14 amino acids. The CDR3 loop reads CASSQGQGRQPQHF. CDR3 sequence (DNA): TGCGCCAGCAGCCAGGGACAGGGTAGACAGCCCCAGCATTTT.

V and J are TRBV24-1 and TRBJ2-1; 10 bases map to TRBD2. The junction had 10 bases not matched to a gene; V was cut back by 3 bases and J by 0 bases. The CDR3 is 19 amino acids. The germline gives CDR1 KGHDR, CDR2 SFDVKD. CDR3: CATSDPALAGVHSYNEQFF. The CDR3 nucleotides are TGTGCCACCAGTGATCCTGCCCTAGCGGGAGTCCACTCCTACAATGAGCAGTTCTTC.

The chain has TRBV6-5 and TRBJ2-3; D is uncertain. V was cut by 3 bases and J by 11 bases, with 15 bases left in between. Germline V gene lookup returns CDR1 MNHEY and CDR2 SVGAGI. The CDR3 loop spans 13 amino acids. CDR3 amino acids: CASSYNRVERQYF. The CDR3 DNA follows: TGTGCCAGCAGTTATAATAGGGTTGAACGGCAGTATTTT.

The chain uses TRBV28 and TRBJ2-2; either TRBD1 or TRBD2 may fit D (5 bases each). V shed 2 bases and J shed 8 bases, with 24 bases lying between them. CDR1 MDHEN and CDR2 SYDVKM come from the germline V gene. This CDR3 comprises 18 residues. This chain's CDR3 is CASSLDIPWRTPGGELFF. For the CDR3, the DNA is TGTGCCAGCAGTTTAGATATACCCTGGAGGACACCCGGGGGGGAGCTGTTTTTT. Using reference TRBV28 and TRBJ2-2 for the parts outside the CDR3, the full variable domain is DVKVTQSSRYLVKRTGEKVFLECVQDMDHENMFWYRQDPGLGLRLIYFSYDVKMKEKGDIPEGYSVSREKKERFSLILESASTNQTSMYLCASSLDIPWRTPGGELFFGEGSRLTVL.

This clone has only a few counts. The gene calls are TRBV3-1 (or the pseudogene TRBV3-2) and TRBJ1-1; D is possibly TRBD1 (6 bases). The V gene lost 3 bases and the J gene lost 1 base, with 21 bases spanning the gap. From germline, CDR1 is LGHDT and CDR2 YNNKEL (reference sequence). This CDR3 contains 18 residues. Here the CDR3 DNA reads TGTGCCAGCAGCCACGCCCCTATGGGGGGGCGCTCGAACACTGAAGCTTTCTTT. Its translation: CASSHAPMGGRSNTEAFF.

The V and J genes are TRBV24-1 and TRBJ2-6; TRBD2 agrees at 8 bases. CDR1 is KGHDR, CDR2 SFDVKD, per germline. The CDR3 spans 12 residues. After removal of 5 bases from V and 10 bases from J, the junction contained 0 bases not matched to a gene. Here the CDR3 reads CATSGGRNVLTF. The CDR3 DNA reads as TGTGCCACCAGTGGCGGGAGGAACGTCCTGACTTTC.

This clone was detected only once. The V gene is TRBV7-2, the J gene TRBJ2-7; D remains ambiguous. V was cut by 2 bases and J by 0 bases, with 11 bases left in between. CDR1 is SGHTA and CDR2 is FQGNSA in the germline V gene. The CDR3 covers 15 residues. In DNA form, the CDR3 reads TGTGCCAGCAGCTTATTCCCGATCAGCTCCTACGAGCAGTACTTC. It encodes CASSLFPISSYEQYF.